Below, 10 T cell receptor beta chains from the same sample are listed, as sequenced in a study of CD8 T cell repertoires and HIV-1 epitope variants. Here immunoSEQ multiplex PCR was the method, and the copy in TCRdb shows in-frame clones only, minus some. This repertoire shows about 5,600 clones, about three fifths found once; its top ten account for roughly 42%. No cognate antigen is known for these TCRs. The source material was cultured CD8+ T cells derived from PBMCs. These receptors all stem from a male donor with HIV.

This clone has only a few counts. The genes are TRBV9 and TRBJ1-1; D is perhaps TRBD1 (6 bases). V lost 4 bases, J lost 1 base, and 14 bases lay in between. The CDR3 is 15 amino acids. CDR1 and CDR2 (germline): SGDLS, YYNGEE. This chain's CDR3 is CASSPSGGRNTEAFF. CDR3 in DNA: TGTGCCAGCAGCCCAAGCGGGGGCCGGAACACTGAAGCTTTCTTT.

The V gene is TRBV15, the J gene TRBJ1-2, with no clear D. CDR3 length: 17 amino acids. V was clipped by 0 bases and J by 4 bases, with 18 bases between them. CDR1 LNHNV and CDR2 YYDKDF come from the germline V gene (reference sequence). CDR3 sequence: CATSRDRRETQVYGYTF. The CDR3 coding sequence is TGTGCCACCAGCAGAGATCGGAGAGAGACCCAGGTCTATGGCTACACCTTC.

This clone turned up a few times. This chain uses TRBV7-2 with TRBJ1-2; weak D call: TRBD1 (5 bases). From germline, CDR1 is SGHTA and CDR2 FQGNSA. There are 14 residues in the CDR3. V lost 5 bases to trimming and J lost 6 bases, with 16 bases between them. The CDR3 reads CASSPLGSGHGYTF. For the CDR3, the DNA is TGTGCCAGCAGCCCTCTAGGGTCGGGGCATGGCTACACCTTC.

This chain connects TRBV6-5 to TRBJ2-5; 8 bases are a match to TRBD1. Germline V gene sequence: CDR1 MNHEY, CDR2 SVGAGI. The CDR3 is 14 residues long. J gave up 4 bases and V 5 bases, and 6 bases lay outside the gene matches. The CDR3 sequence is CASSNTGGRETQYF. The CDR3 nucleotides are TGTGCCAGCAGTAATACAGGGGGGCGAGAGACCCAGTACTTC.

The chain uses TRBV27 and TRBJ1-1, with D maybe TRBD1 (5 bases). This CDR3 is built from 16 residues. Germline assignment: CDR1 MNHEY and CDR2 SMNVEV (reference sequence). V was cut by 2 bases and J by 3 bases, with 16 bases left in between. The CDR3 loop reads CASSLTGTTGYTEAFF. CDR3 nucleotides: TGTGCCAGCAGTTTAACCGGGACGACTGGGTACACTGAAGCTTTCTTT.

The chain uses TRBV7-2 and TRBJ2-7; perhaps TRBD1 as D (5 bases). This CDR3 spans 15 amino acids. Trimming left V 1 base short and J 0 bases short, with 10 bases between. From germline, CDR1 is SGHTA and CDR2 FQGNSA. This CDR3 reads CASSLGTLSSYEQYF. The CDR3 bases are TGTGCCAGCAGCTTAGGGACATTGAGCTCCTACGAGCAGTACTTC.

This clone was detected only a few times. The chain has TRBV19 and TRBJ2-3; D possibly corresponds to TRBD1 (6 bases). CDR3 length: 15 amino acids. V was clipped by 1 base and J by 3 bases, with 11 bases between them. Germline loops: CDR1 LNHDA, CDR2 SQIVND (reference sequence). The CDR3 loop reads CASSIGTDGTDTQYF. The CDR3 nucleotides are TGTGCCAGTAGTATAGGGACAGATGGTACAGATACGCAGTATTTT.

For the CDR3, the DNA is TGTGCCAGCAGCTTAGCGGGGGGGAGGGATGATGAGCAGTTCTTC. Translated: CASSLAGGRDDEQFF. The genes are TRBV7-6 and TRBJ2-1, with 7 positions matching TRBD2. The CDR3 spans 15 residues. Per the germline V gene, CDR1 is SGHVS and CDR2 is FNYEAQ. Trimming removed 0 bases from V and 8 bases from J; junction bases left unmatched: 7.

The chain uses TRBV10-1 and TRBJ1-1; D gene ambiguous. The V gene lost 2 bases and the J gene lost 0 bases, with 7 bases spanning the gap. The CDR3 is made up of 14 amino acids. CDR1 and CDR2 from the germline V gene are WNHNN and SYGVQD (reference sequence). The CDR3 DNA sequence: TGCGCCAGCAGTGAGGGCAGTATGAACACTGAAGCTTTCTTT. Amino acids: CASSEGSMNTEAFF.

This rearrangement joins TRBV27 to TRBJ2-3; 11 bases align to TRBD2. CDR3 length equals 16 residues. The V gene end was trimmed by 6 bases and the J gene end by 10 bases; junction bases not matched to a gene: 15. Germline V gene lookup returns CDR1 MNHEY and CDR2 SMNVEV (reference sequence). DNA for the CDR3: TGTGCCAGCAGGTTGGTAGCGGGAGGGCCTTCGGTGCCGCAGTATTTT. As protein: CASRLVAGGPSVPQYF.